The subject of this entry is one T cell receptor (beta chain). At one of its ends the junction is not consistent with the germline gene, which may arise from a read error. The record originates from a study of CD8 T cells in Susac syndrome. Random hexamers were used to reverse transcribe about 0.5 to 1 ug of RNA. TCRdb re-derived calls from the immunoSEQ multiplex PCR reads in MiXCR, one entry per CDR3 protein. The data show some 90,000 distinct CDR3 sequences, around 93% seen once. TEMRA cells were FACS-enriched, and CD8+ and CD4+ T cells were isolated negatively. The CDR3 extends over 13 amino acids. Germline CDR1 reads SEHNR; CDR2 reads FQNEAQ (reference sequence).

The V call is TRBV7-9, the J call TRBJ2-3; D might be TRBD1 or TRBD2, each matching 5 bases. The sequencing sample was made of CD8+ T cells from PBMCs. The sequence derives from a human donor in good health. The CDR3 DNA is TGTGCCAGCTGCTTGAGGGGAGCAGATACGCAGTATTTT. Protein sequence: CASCLRGADTQYF.